This T cell receptor beta chain was found in a study of type 1 and type 2 diabetes patients. V lost 0 bases and J 4 bases, leaving 10 bases between the germline ends. The CDR3 is 14 amino acids. The germline V gene has CDR1 SGHRS and CDR2 YFSETQ. Turning to this clonotype: Its antigen remains unknown.

The PCR template was genomic DNA. Amplification of the beta chain CDR3 used 30 forward and 13 reverse multiplex primers. TCRdb reprocessed the multiplex PCR reads with MiXCR, giving one entry per CDR3 protein. The sample shows fewer than 350,000 distinct CDR3 sequences, roughly 50% of them seen only once. Overall study results and limits: With limited T2D and control samples, some T1D-only expanded clones may not be T1D-specific.

The material sequenced was peripheral blood mononuclear cells (PBMCs). This TCR derives from a man younger than 35 with type 2 diabetes. The genes are TRBV5-1 and TRBJ1-2; no clear D gene. CDR3 amino acids: CASSLEDGFYGYTF. In DNA form, the CDR3 reads TGCGCCAGCAGCTTGGAGGACGGATTCTATGGCTACACCTTC.